One and the same sample provided the 31 T cell receptor beta chains below, sequenced in a study of T cell responses to AZD1222 COVID-19 vaccine. Sequenced by immunoSEQ multiplex PCR; TCRdb stores in-frame clones only, minus some. This sample has roughly 98,000 clones, with about 88% found just once. The input for sequencing was peripheral blood, taken 28 days after the second AZD1222 dose. These receptors all stem from an adult who received the AZD1222 COVID-19 vaccine.

In nucleotides, the CDR3 is TGTGCCAGCCGGGTTAGGGGCTCCTATGGCTACACCTTC. As protein: CASRVRGSYGYTF. This chain uses TRBV27 with TRBJ1-2; a possible D gene is TRBD1 (5 bases). Germline V lookup: CDR1 MNHEY, CDR2 SMNVEV (reference sequence). Trimming took 8 bases from V and 4 from J, leaving 14 bases between them. The CDR3 length is 13 residues.

V is TRBV19 and J is TRBJ2-7; D uncertain. The germline V and J ends were trimmed by 1 base and 0 bases, with 10 bases remaining between them. This CDR3 region has 15 residues. Germline loops: CDR1 LNHDA, CDR2 SQIVND (reference sequence). The CDR3 DNA sequence: TGTGCCAGTAGTATAGTACTCGGACCCTCCTACGAGCAGTACTTC. Amino acids: CASSIVLGPSYEQYF.

The chain has TRBV5-1 and TRBJ2-7, with D perhaps given as TRBD1 or TRBD2 (5 bases each). The germline V and J ends were trimmed by 3 bases and 0 bases, with 13 bases remaining between them. Germline V gene lookup returns CDR1 SGHRS and CDR2 YFSETQ. This CDR3 is built from 15 residues. CDR3 region: CASSSFPGPSYEQYF. The CDR3 coding sequence is TGCGCCAGCAGCTCCTTTCCGGGACCCTCCTACGAGCAGTACTTC.

The V call is TRBV27, the J call TRBJ1-2, with TRBD1 matching 9 bases. V lost 7 bases to trimming and J lost 7 bases; unmatched junction nucleotides: 10. Germline V gives CDR1 MNHEY, CDR2 SMNVEV (reference sequence). The CDR3 has 14 residues. The CDR3 sequence is CASTVTGGRSGYTF. CDR3 sequence (DNA): TGTGCCAGCACCGTGACAGGGGGACGTAGTGGCTACACCTTC.

This chain joins TRBV2 and TRBJ2-1, with no clear D. The CDR3 has 13 amino acids. Per the germline V gene, CDR1 is SNHLY and CDR2 is FYNNEI. V gave up 6 bases and J gave up 3 bases, with 9 bases separating them. CDR3 loop: CASRGSSYNEQFF. The DNA for the CDR3 is TGTGCCAGCAGGGGATCGAGCTACAATGAGCAGTTCTTC.

The chain has TRBV25-1 and TRBJ1-2; possibly TRBD1 for D (5 bases). Per germline, CDR1 MGHDK and CDR2 SYGVNS. V dropped 8 bases and J dropped 2 bases, with 12 bases sitting between them. CDR3 length: 13 residues. CDR3 DNA sequence: TGTGCCAGCTCTCCAAAGGGGAACTATGGCTACACCTTC. Protein product: CASSPKGNYGYTF.

The gene calls are TRBV10-3 and TRBJ2-3; 8 nucleotides align to TRBD2. The CDR3 has 13 residues. J gave up 6 bases and V 10 bases, and 9 bases lay outside the gene matches. The germline gives CDR1 ENHRY, CDR2 SYGVKD. CDR3 nucleotide sequence: TGTGCCACGTCGGGACTAGTGGCGGATACGCAGTATTTT. This codes for CATSGLVADTQYF.

This clone was observed a handful of times. The CDR3: CSVLSLTEAFF. The CDR3 region has the DNA TGCAGCGTTTTAAGTCTTACTGAAGCTTTCTTT. V gene TRBV29-1 combines with J gene TRBJ1-1; the D is unclear. From germline, CDR1 is SQVTM and CDR2 ANQGSEA. The V end was cut by 5 bases, the J end by 5 bases, with 9 bases between. The CDR3 runs to 11 residues.

The genes are TRBV14 and TRBJ1-4; D uncertain. In germline, CDR1 is SGHDN, CDR2 FVKESK. The CDR3 consists of 14 residues. Trimming cost V 2 bases and J 7 bases, with 11 bases left between them. The CDR3 sequence: CASSQRTASEKLFF. Here the CDR3 DNA reads TGTGCCAGCAGCCAAAGAACAGCCTCTGAAAAACTGTTTTTT. The whole variable domain, filled in from reference TRBV14 and TRBJ1-4, reads EAGVTQFPSHSVIEKGQTVTLRCDPISGHDNLYWYRRVMGKEIKFLLHFVKESKQDESGMPNNRFLAERTGGTYSTLKVQPAELEDSGVYFCASSQRTASEKLFFGSGTQLSVL.

This clone has only one observation. The rearrangement uses TRBV7-6 and TRBJ1-6, with 8 bases aligning to TRBD1. The J segment lost 10 bases and the V segment lost 2 bases, leaving 7 bases of the junction unmatched. CDR1 is SGHVS and CDR2 is FNYEAQ in the germline V gene. The CDR3 sequence is 15 residues long. The CDR3 here is CASSLQGQGESPLHF. The CDR3 coding sequence is TGTGCCAGCAGCTTACAAGGACAGGGAGAGTCACCCCTCCACTTT.

This clone was picked up one time. V usage is TRBV6-4 and J usage is TRBJ1-3, with TRBD1 matching 10 bases. Germline V gives CDR1 MRHNA, CDR2 SNTAGT. Germline trimming cut 5 bases from V and 6 bases from J; bases unmatched to any gene: 4. The CDR3 runs to 14 residues. CDR3 bases: TGTGCCAGCAGTTATGACAGGGGGCTAAACACCATATATTTT. It translates to CASSYDRGLNTIYF.

The CDR3 sequence: CASSTPRGRALRGDEAFF. CDR3 nucleotides: TGTGCCAGTAGTACCCCTCGGGGCAGGGCCCTGCGGGGGGATGAAGCTTTCTTT. The gene calls are TRBV19 and TRBJ1-1, with TRBD1 as a possible D gene (5 bases). Looked up from germline, CDR1 is LNHDA and CDR2 is SQIVND (reference sequence). With 4 bases removed from V and 7 bases from J, the gap between germline ends came to 28 bases. There are 18 residues in the CDR3.

The chain carries TRBV6-5 and TRBJ2-2, with D tentatively TRBD1 or TRBD2 (5 bases each). The germline V gene encodes CDR1 MNHEY and CDR2 SVGAGI. The CDR3 is 15 amino acids. V gave up 6 bases and J gave up 5 bases, with 16 bases separating them. The CDR3 region is CASRKDTGRTGELFF. The DNA for the CDR3 is TGTGCCAGCAGGAAGGACACGGGAAGAACCGGGGAGCTGTTTTTT.

This chain joins TRBV5-5 and TRBJ2-6; the match to TRBD1 covers 9 bases. This CDR3 is built from 18 residues. After removal of 3 bases from V and 4 bases from J, the junction contained 11 bases not matched to a gene. Germline CDR1 is SGHKS and CDR2 is YYEKEE (reference sequence). The CDR3 reads CASSYSDRGSSGANVLTF. Written as DNA, the CDR3 is TGTGCCAGCAGCTACTCGGACAGGGGTTCATCAGGGGCCAACGTCCTGACTTTC.

The chain employs TRBV21-1 and TRBJ2-7; TRBD1 is the table's D call, not checked against the DNA. TRBV21-1 is a known pseudogene. The CDR3 covers 16 residues. The CDR3, as DNA: TGTGCCAGCCAGCAAATCTACGGACAGGAGACCTACGAGCAGTACTTC. This translates into CASQQIYGQETYEQYF.

The V gene is TRBV5-4, the J gene TRBJ1-2, with TRBD1 matching over 8 bases. The CDR3 is made up of 15 amino acids. Germline V lookup: CDR1 SGHNT, CDR2 YYREEE (reference sequence). Trimming at V came to 0 bases and at J to 7 bases, leaving 8 bases not matched to a gene. CDR3 in amino acids: CASSLGGQALGGYTF. The DNA of the CDR3 is TGTGCCAGCAGCTTGGGGGGACAGGCTCTCGGTGGCTACACCTTC. The variable domain in full, with the rest retrieved from reference TRBV5-4 and TRBJ1-2, is ETGVTQSPTHLIKTRGQQVTLRCSSQSGHNTVSWYQQALGQGPQFIFQYYREEENGRGNFPPRFSGLQFPNYSSELNVNALELDDSALYLCASSLGGQALGGYTFGSGTRLTVV.

V usage is TRBV6-5 and J usage is TRBJ2-2, with D perhaps TRBD1 (6 bases). The CDR3 is 12 amino acids. The germline V and J ends were trimmed by 8 bases and 4 bases, with 8 bases remaining between them. Germline CDR1 reads MNHEY; CDR2 reads SVGAGI. The chain's CDR3 is CASAGVTGELFF. CDR3 DNA sequence: TGTGCCAGCGCAGGGGTCACCGGGGAGCTGTTTTTT.

This clone occurred once. The chain joins TRBV27 to TRBJ1-2, with TRBD1 as a possible D gene (5 bases). CDR3 length equals 14 residues. V lost 3 bases, J lost 3 bases, and 11 bases lay in between. From germline, CDR1 is MNHEY and CDR2 SMNVEV (reference sequence). The CDR3 is CASSFDRQYYGYTF. CDR3 DNA: TGTGCCAGCAGTTTCGATCGACAGTACTATGGCTACACCTTC.

The chain carries TRBV19 and TRBJ1-1, with 8 positions matching TRBD1. CDR1 and CDR2 from the germline V gene are LNHDA and SQIVND (reference sequence). CDR3 size: 13 residues. V shed 1 base, J shed 11 bases, and the junction held 6 bases outside the gene matches. CDR3 in DNA: TGTGCCAGTAGTATAGGGACAGGGCGTGAGGCTTTCTTT. Translated: CASSIGTGREAFF.

The chain couples TRBV18 to TRBJ1-3; D uncertain. The CDR3 contains 16 residues. CDR1 KGHSH and CDR2 LQKENI come from the germline V gene. Trimming took 1 base from V and 3 from J, leaving 13 bases between them. In DNA, the CDR3 is TGTGCCAGCTCACCACAGGAGGCCAGTAGTGGAAACACCATATATTTT. Translating it yields CASSPQEASSGNTIYF. Based on the CDR3 plus reference TRBV18 and TRBJ1-3, the full variable domain is NAGVMQNPRHLVRRRGQEARLRCSPMKGHSHVYWYRQLPEEGLKFMVYLQKENIIDESGMPKERFSAEFPKEGPSILRIQQVVRGDSAAYFCASSPQEASSGNTIYFGEGSWLTVV.

The chain carries TRBV4-1 and TRBJ2-1; 16 nucleotides agree with TRBD2. In germline, CDR1 is MGHRA, CDR2 YSYEKL. After removal of 3 bases from V and 5 bases from J, the junction contained 10 bases not matched to a gene. The CDR3 is 19 amino acids. The CDR3 loop is CASSHPGLAGGPAHNEQFF. CDR3 sequence (DNA): TGCGCCAGCAGCCATCCGGGACTAGCGGGAGGGCCAGCCCACAATGAGCAGTTCTTC.

The chain joins TRBV29-1 to TRBJ2-5; D unclear. CDR1 and CDR2 (germline): SQVTM, ANQGSEA. This CDR3 has 13 residues. Trimming removed 4 bases at V and 0 bases at J, with 9 bases between. The DNA of the CDR3 is TGCAGCGTTGTTACAGAGAACCAAGAGACCCAGTACTTC. Protein sequence: CSVVTENQETQYF. The full variable domain, completed using reference TRBV29-1 and TRBJ2-5, is SAVISQKPSRDICQRGTSLTIQCQVDSQVTMMFWYRQQPGQSLTLIATANQGSEATYESGFVIDKFPISRPNLTFSTLTVSNMSPEDSSIYLCSVVTENQETQYFGPGTRLLVL.

The V gene is TRBV25-1, the J gene TRBJ1-5, with no clear D. The CDR3 sequence is 12 residues long. Germline V gene sequence: CDR1 MGHDK, CDR2 SYGVNS. V lost 3 bases and J 4 bases, leaving 4 bases between the germline ends. CDR3 sequence: CASSDSNQPQHF. The CDR3 nucleotides are TGTGCCAGCAGTGACTCTAATCAGCCCCAGCATTTT.

The chain carries TRBV3-1 (or the pseudogene TRBV3-2) and TRBJ1-1; perhaps TRBD1 as D (5 bases). Between the trimmed V and J ends, which lost 4 bases and 2 bases, there was a span of 11 bases. The CDR3 spans 14 residues. Looked up from germline, CDR1 is LGHDT and CDR2 is YNNKEL (reference sequence). The CDR3 is CASSLNRINTEAFF. Here the CDR3 DNA reads TGTGCCAGCAGCCTTAACAGGATTAACACTGAAGCTTTCTTT.

The chain employs TRBV10-2 and TRBJ1-6; maybe TRBD1 (5 bases). Germline-derived CDR1 and CDR2 are WSHSY and SAAADI. This CDR3 contains 16 residues. Between the trimmed V and J ends, which lost 7 bases and 2 bases, there was a span of 15 bases. The CDR3 coding sequence is TGCGCCAGCACCTTGACAGACGGGGCCTATAATTCACCCCTCCACTTT. It translates to CASTLTDGAYNSPLHF.

The sample holds a few counts of this clone. This chain uses TRBV7-6 with TRBJ1-1, with 9 bases identical to TRBD1. Germline trimming cut 5 bases from V and 5 bases from J; bases unmatched to any gene: 12. This CDR3 is 16 amino acids long. From germline, CDR1 is SGHVS and CDR2 FNYEAQ. DNA of the CDR3: TGTGCCAGCAGCCCCCGCGGACAGGGGCAGGGGACTGAAGCTTTCTTT. Its protein product is CASSPRGQGQGTEAFF.

The V gene is TRBV7-9, the J gene TRBJ2-2; a weak D match, TRBD2 (6 bases). The CDR3 runs to 15 residues. Trimming cost V 5 bases and J 4 bases, with 14 bases left between them. The V gene's germline CDR1 is SEHNR and CDR2 FQNEAQ (reference sequence). CDR3 nucleotides: TGTGCCAGCAGCCGCGGGACTCCCGGCACCGGGGAGCTGTTTTTT. This sequence encodes CASSRGTPGTGELFF.

The chain carries TRBV7-3 and TRBJ1-2, with unresolved D. Trimming shortened V by 5 bases and J by 0 bases, and 13 bases separated the two germline ends. The CDR3 spans 15 residues. Germline assignment: CDR1 SGHTA and CDR2 FQGTGA. DNA for the CDR3: TGTGCCAGCAGCCCCGACCGGGAGACTAACTATGGCTACACCTTC. This codes for CASSPDRETNYGYTF.

The chain carries TRBV2 and TRBJ2-1, with TRBD1 matching 11 bases. This CDR3 has 13 amino acids. Germline-derived CDR1 and CDR2 are SNHLY and FYNNEI. The trim removed 5 bases at V and 9 bases at J, leaving 3 bases unmatched. CDR3: CASSWDRGGEQFF. The CDR3 coding sequence is TGTGCCAGCAGTTGGGACAGGGGGGGTGAGCAGTTCTTC.

The chain carries TRBV7-9 and TRBJ1-2; D is possibly TRBD1 (5 bases). The CDR3 sequence is 13 residues long. Between the trimmed V and J ends, which lost 8 bases and 4 bases, there was a span of 14 bases. Germline V CDR1 and CDR2: SEHNR, FQNEAQ (reference sequence). As DNA, the CDR3 is TGTGCCAGCGCACGGGACGGTTCCTATGGCTACACCTTC. It encodes CASARDGSYGYTF.

This clone was seen a few times. Since no conserved phenylalanine or tryptophan closes the CDR3, a read error is the likely cause. Because the CDR3's place on the DNA is in doubt, the DNA is left out and the CDR3 is given as listed by TCRdb. The chain carries TRBV20-1 and TRBJ1-2. Germline assignment: CDR1 DFQATT and CDR2 SNEGSKA (reference sequence). Inclusive of both ends, the CDR3 amounts to 11 amino acids. The CDR3 sequence: CSARRGGRQSL.